Below, one T cell receptor beta chain is given with its context. These data are taken from a study of blood T cell repertoires in COVID-19. At the level of the study: Sites in the United States, Italy and Spain provided acute and convalescent COVID-19 samples. Sample material is recorded as cDNA or gDNA derived from T cells, B-cell-depleted T cells, or PBMCs.

V lost 6 bases and J 12 bases, leaving 43 bases between the germline ends. This CDR3 spans 22 amino acids. Germline V gene lookup returns CDR1 SGDLS and CDR2 YYNGEE. In the study's own analysis: Estimates of nucleated cell counts were drawn from the amplification of reference gene primers. The table came from immunoSEQ multiplex PCR; TCRdb's copy has only in-frame clones and leaves some out. V and J calls plus clone size are reproduced from that table; the DNA served to infer D and trimming. The sample has more than 150,000 clones; around 80% are singletons. The material sequenced was peripheral blood. The receptor was isolated from an elderly woman with active or convalescent COVID-19. The V and J genes are TRBV9 and TRBJ2-6; possibly TRBD1 for D (7 bases). CDR3 region: CASTIIGTAGFSPSRALGVLTF. The DNA for the CDR3 is TGTGCCAGCACCATAATTGGGACAGCGGGCTTTAGCCCTTCGCGGGCTTTAGGCGTCCTGACTTTC. Complete variable domain (other parts from reference TRBV9 and TRBJ2-6): DSGVTQTPKHLITATGQRVTLRCSPRSGDLSVYWYQQSLDQGLQFLIQYYNGEERAKGNILERFSAQQFPDLHSELNLSSLELGDSALYFCASTIIGTAGFSPSRALGVLTFGAGSRLTVL.